This entry lists 6 T cell receptor beta chains sequenced from one sample in a study of blood T cell repertoires in COVID-19. The repertoire was sequenced with immunoSEQ multiplex PCR; TCRdb's copy has only in-frame clones and lacks some. The sample records fewer than 75,000 clones, over 80% being singletons. The sequenced sample consisted of peripheral blood. The receptors come from a man aged 50 or older with active COVID-19.

This sequence joins TRBV4-1 and TRBJ2-7, with 8 positions matching TRBD1. Germline V lookup: CDR1 MGHRA, CDR2 YSYEKL. J was trimmed by 2 bases and V by 0 bases; bases with no gene match: 6. The CDR3 totals 16 residues. CDR3 bases: TGCGCCAGCAGCCAAGATCGCAACAGGGGGACCTACGAGCAGTACTTC. This sequence encodes CASSQDRNRGTYEQYF.

The rearrangement links TRBV7-8 to TRBJ1-6; TRBD1 is a possible D gene (5 bases). Trimming left V 4 bases short and J 10 bases short, with 14 bases between. CDR3 length equals 14 residues. Germline V gives CDR1 SGHVS, CDR2 FQNEAQ. CDR3 nucleotides: TGTGCCAGCAGCTCTCAGGGTCGGATCTCACCCCTCCACTTT. Translated: CASSSQGRISPLHF.

The chain carries TRBV5-4 and TRBJ2-7; weak D call: TRBD1 (6 bases). Trimming cost V 2 bases and J 1 base, with 7 bases left between them. This CDR3 spans 13 amino acids. Germline V gene data show CDR1 as SGHNT and CDR2 as YYREEE (reference sequence). The CDR3 DNA is TGTGCCAGCAGCTTAACAGGGTCCTACGAGCAGTACTTC. It yields the protein CASSLTGSYEQYF.

The rearrangement links TRBV27 to TRBJ1-1; possible D gene TRBD1, 6 bases. CDR3 length equals 16 residues. Trimming cost V 6 bases and J 1 base, with 18 bases left between them. CDR1 is MNHEY, CDR2 SMNVEV, per germline (reference sequence). Here the CDR3 reads CASSPTGRGWNTEAFF. The CDR3 region has the DNA TGTGCCAGCAGCCCGACAGGCCGAGGGTGGAACACTGAAGCTTTCTTT.

This sequence joins TRBV24-1 and TRBJ2-3, with D uncertain. Per germline, CDR1 KGHDR and CDR2 SFDVKD. The length of the CDR3 is 13 residues. V shed 4 bases and J shed 5 bases, with 9 bases lying between them. CDR3 sequence (DNA): TGTGCCACCAGTGACACCCGGAGAGATACGCAGTATTTT. This translates into CATSDTRRDTQYF.

The chain carries TRBV27 and TRBJ1-5, with TRBD1 identical over 9 bases. The CDR3 extends over 15 amino acids. From germline, CDR1 is MNHEY and CDR2 SMNVEV (reference sequence). Germline trimming cut 5 bases from V and 7 bases from J; bases unmatched to any gene: 9. CDR3 sequence (DNA): TGTGCCAGCAGTAGAGGGGACAGGGTAGGACAGCCCCAGCATTTT. This translates into CASSRGDRVGQPQHF.